This T cell receptor (beta chain) was sequenced during a study of blood T cell repertoires in COVID-19. Donors in Cohort 3 counted as recovered after two negative PCRs, clearance, or symptom resolution. Methods used by the authors: Quantification of nucleated cells was approximated via reference gene primer amplification. The repertoire was sequenced with immunoSEQ multiplex PCR; TCRdb's copy has only in-frame clones and lacks some. V, J and clone size are those of that table, while D and trimming were read from the DNA. Altogether roughly 400,000 clones are present, over 85% being singletons, with the ten largest covering 1.7%. This clone was observed once. The germline V and J ends were trimmed by 6 bases and 5 bases, with 10 bases remaining between them. Looked up from germline, CDR1 is KGHSH and CDR2 is LQKENI. The CDR3 runs to 13 residues.

This chain joins TRBV18 and TRBJ2-2; the D gene is possibly TRBD1 (6 bases). The source is a woman in her thirties who had recovered from COVID-19. The specimen sequenced was PBMCs or T cells enriched from blood (not recorded which). CDR3 sequence reads: CASSPDRTGELFF. The CDR3 DNA reads as TGTGCCAGCTCCCCAGACAGGACCGGGGAGCTGTTTTTT.